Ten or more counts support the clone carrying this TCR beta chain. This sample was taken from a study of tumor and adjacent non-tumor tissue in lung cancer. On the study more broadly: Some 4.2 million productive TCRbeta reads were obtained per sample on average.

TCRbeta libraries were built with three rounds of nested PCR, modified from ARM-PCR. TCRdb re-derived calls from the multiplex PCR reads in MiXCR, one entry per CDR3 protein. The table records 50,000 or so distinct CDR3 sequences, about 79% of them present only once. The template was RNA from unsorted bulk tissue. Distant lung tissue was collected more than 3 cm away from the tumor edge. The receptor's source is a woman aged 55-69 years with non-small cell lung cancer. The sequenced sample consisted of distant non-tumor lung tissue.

Here the CDR3 DNA reads TGTGCCAGCAGTTTATCGACCGGGGCAGGAGCAACTAATGAAAAACTGTTTTTT. It yields the protein CASSLSTGAGATNEKLFF. The genes are TRBV28 and TRBJ1-4, with D maybe TRBD1 (5 bases). V was shortened by 1 base and J by 0 bases, with 15 bases between the two germline ends. The CDR3 totals 18 residues. Germline CDR1 reads MDHEN; CDR2 reads SYDVKM.